These 30 T cell receptor beta chains originate from one sample sequenced in a study of a mutant IDH1 vaccine in newly diagnosed glioma. These receptors lack a known antigen. Described time point: week 5, during vaccination. Doses comprised 300 ug of mutant IDH1 20-mer peptide each, plus topical imiquimod. Clones were sequenced by immunoSEQ multiplex PCR, and TCRdb holds only the in-frame ones, with some missing. The table shows 30,000 to 40,000 clones, with roughly 54% occurring only once. This material consisted of PBMCs, taken from a glioma patient whose treatment included an IDH1 peptide vaccine. The receptors shown here come from a young woman with glioma.

This clone was observed many times. The rearrangement uses TRBV29-1 and TRBJ1-2; D remains unclear. The CDR3 covers 13 residues. Germline lookup yields CDR1 SQVTM and CDR2 ANQGSEA. V was clipped by 6 bases and J by 1 base, with 12 bases between them. CDR3 region: CSVQGGVNYGYTF. CDR3 DNA sequence: TGCAGCGTCCAAGGCGGGGTTAACTATGGCTACACCTTC.

The J gene is TRBJ1-2, the V gene TRBV19; 7 bases fit TRBD1. V lost 0 bases to trimming and J lost 4 bases; unmatched junction nucleotides: 8. The germline V gene encodes CDR1 LNHDA and CDR2 SQIVND (reference sequence). The CDR3 covers 16 residues. CDR3 loop: CASSIEATGRAYGYTF. As DNA, the CDR3 is TGTGCCAGTAGTATAGAGGCGACAGGGAGGGCCTATGGCTACACCTTC.

This clone was observed a few times. The V and J genes are TRBV7-9 and TRBJ2-5; D may be TRBD2 (6 bases). CDR3 length: 15 amino acids. V shed 2 bases and J shed 4 bases, with 14 bases lying between them. Germline V CDR1 and CDR2: SEHNR, FQNEAQ (reference sequence). The chain's CDR3 is CASSLIGGVLETQYF. The CDR3 DNA follows: TGTGCCAGCAGCTTAATTGGCGGGGTCTTAGAGACCCAGTACTTC.

The CDR3 sequence is CSAYGTAEKLFF. The CDR3 coding sequence is TGCAGCGCCTACGGGACAGCTGAAAAACTGTTTTTT. This chain links TRBV29-1 with TRBJ1-4; 7 positions agree with TRBD1. Germline V gene lookup returns CDR1 SQVTM and CDR2 ANQGSEA. This CDR3 has 12 amino acids. With V trimmed by 7 bases and J by 7 bases, 6 bases remained unmatched.

The genes are TRBV6-5 and TRBJ2-7; 7 bases are a match to TRBD1. V lost 5 bases and J lost 2; bases outside the gene matches: 6. This CDR3 contains 14 residues. Germline V gene lookup returns CDR1 MNHEY and CDR2 SVGAGI. The CDR3 DNA sequence: TGTGCCAGCAGTCCGGGACAGAGGGCCTACGAGCAGTACTTC. It encodes CASSPGQRAYEQYF.

V usage is TRBV28 and J usage is TRBJ1-5, with a possible D match to TRBD1 (5 bases). The CDR3 extends over 13 amino acids. V was clipped by 6 bases and J by 3 bases, with 9 bases between them. CDR1 is MDHEN, CDR2 SYDVKM, per germline. In DNA, the CDR3 is TGTGCCAGCAGACGACAGACCAATCAGCCCCAGCATTTT. Its translation: CASRRQTNQPQHF.

This clone has a handful of counts. The chain recombines TRBV4-2 with TRBJ1-2; no clear D gene. The CDR3 consists of 16 residues. Trimming took off 2 bases at V and 0 bases at J, with 13 bases between the two ends. Germline V gives CDR1 LGHNA, CDR2 YNFKEQ. This CDR3 reads CASSQQTGPTNYGYTF. The CDR3 coding sequence is TGTGCCAGCAGCCAACAAACGGGCCCTACTAACTATGGCTACACCTTC.

This chain joins TRBV4-3 and TRBJ2-7; D possibly corresponds to TRBD2 (6 bases). This CDR3 comprises 14 residues. Germline-derived CDR1 and CDR2 are LGHNA and YSLEER. V shed 4 bases and J shed 0 bases, with 10 bases lying between them. The CDR3 reads CASSLEGSSYEQYF. The CDR3 DNA reads TGCGCCAGCAGCCTGGAGGGCAGCTCCTACGAGCAGTACTTC.

The V gene is TRBV6-1, the J gene TRBJ1-2; a weak D match, TRBD1 (6 bases). From germline, CDR1 is MNHNS and CDR2 SASEGT. V was clipped by 5 bases and J by 6 bases, with 13 bases between them. CDR3 length: 13 amino acids. This CDR3 reads CASSSQGTDGYTF. The CDR3 DNA is TGTGCCAGCAGTTCCCAGGGGACCGATGGCTACACCTTC.

This clone has just a few counts. V gene TRBV5-1 combines with J gene TRBJ1-2; TRBD1 agrees at 10 bases. CDR3 size: 14 residues. J lost 6 bases, V lost 4 bases, and 6 bases had no gene match. Germline CDR1 reads SGHRS; CDR2 reads YFSETQ. CDR3 amino acids: CASSPGQGRDGYTF. The CDR3 DNA reads TGCGCCAGCAGCCCGGGACAGGGGAGGGATGGCTACACCTTC.

This clone was recorded a few times. The chain has TRBV2 and TRBJ2-5; D is tentatively TRBD1 or TRBD2 (5 bases each). The CDR3 has 15 amino acids. Germline CDR1 SNHLY, CDR2 FYNNEI. Trimming stripped 3 bases from V and 2 bases from J, with 13 bases between. CDR3 region: CASSDRGRSQETQYF. The CDR3 DNA sequence: TGTGCCAGCAGTGACCGGGGCAGGTCACAAGAGACCCAGTACTTC.

This rearrangement joins TRBV6-6 to TRBJ2-1; 10 bases are a match to TRBD2. Trimming removed 6 bases from V and 8 bases from J; junction bases left unmatched: 13. The CDR3 totals 16 residues. CDR1 and CDR2 (germline): MNHNY, SVGAGI (reference sequence). The CDR3 sequence is CASSLNSGRMSDEQFF. In nucleotides, the CDR3 is TGTGCCAGCAGCCTAAATAGCGGGAGGATGAGCGATGAGCAGTTCTTC.

This chain links TRBV6-6 with TRBJ1-5, with 7 bases fitting TRBD1. The CDR3 sequence is 16 residues long. Germline V gene lookup returns CDR1 MNHNY and CDR2 SVGAGI (reference sequence). The ends lost 3 bases at V and 2 bases at J; junction bases unmatched: 7. The CDR3 coding sequence is TGTGCCAGCAGTTATCCCGACAGGGTGGGCAATCAGCCCCAGCATTTT. Its protein product is CASSYPDRVGNQPQHF.

This clone was seen more than once but under ten times. This chain connects TRBV4-3 to TRBJ2-1, with D maybe TRBD2 (5 bases). Germline V CDR1 and CDR2: LGHNA, YSLEER. Trimming shortened V by 6 bases and J by 0 bases, and 12 bases separated the two germline ends. The length of the CDR3 is 15 residues. CDR3 amino acids: CASRYSATSYNEQFF. CDR3 bases: TGCGCCAGCAGGTATAGCGCGACCTCCTACAATGAGCAGTTCTTC.

The sample holds a few counts of this clone. This sequence joins TRBV6-5 and TRBJ1-1; weak D call: TRBD1 (5 bases). CDR3 length equals 13 residues. Germline lookup yields CDR1 MNHEY and CDR2 SVGAGI. Deletions cut 5 bases from V and 10 bases from J, with 17 bases between. The CDR3 sequence is CASSAQRGVIAFF. Written as DNA, the CDR3 is TGTGCCAGCAGTGCACAACGGGGGGTAATAGCTTTCTTT.

This clone was detected only a few times. This rearrangement joins TRBV5-4 to TRBJ1-3; D perhaps matches TRBD1 (5 bases). CDR1 and CDR2 from the germline V gene are SGHNT and YYREEE (reference sequence). The CDR3 runs to 14 residues. The V gene lost 0 bases and the J gene lost 3 bases, with 7 bases spanning the gap. DNA for the CDR3: TGTGCCAGCAGCTTGGAGGGGCTTGGAAACACCATATATTTT. It is translated as CASSLEGLGNTIYF.

This clone was seen more than once but under ten times. The chain couples TRBV6-5 to TRBJ1-3; D gene unclear. Between the trimmed V and J ends, which lost 7 bases and 0 bases, there was a span of 10 bases. The CDR3 loop spans 14 amino acids. CDR1 and CDR2 from the germline V gene are MNHEY and SVGAGI. CDR3 DNA: TGTGCCAGCATCCCCAGTTTCTCTGGAAACACCATATATTTT. It codes for CASIPSFSGNTIYF.

The chain is built from TRBV19 and TRBJ1-6, with D possibly TRBD1 on 6 matching bases. This CDR3 is built from 13 residues. Germline V gives CDR1 LNHDA, CDR2 SQIVND (reference sequence). V was shortened by 8 bases and J by 8 bases, with 13 bases between the two germline ends. The CDR3 region has the DNA TGTGCCAGTGGAGGGGGGGACTATTCACCCCTCCACTTT. Translating gives CASGGGDYSPLHF.

The CDR3 DNA reads TGTGCCAGCAGTGTGGGACAGAACTATGGCTACACCTTC. Encoded protein: CASSVGQNYGYTF. The genes are TRBV2 and TRBJ1-2; 7 nucleotides match TRBD1. This CDR3 comprises 13 residues. Germline CDR1 and CDR2: SNHLY and FYNNEI. After removal of 4 bases from V and 2 bases from J, the junction contained 1 base not matched to a gene. Using reference TRBV2 and TRBJ1-2 for the parts outside the CDR3, the full variable domain is EPEVTQTPSHQVTQMGQEVILRCVPISNHLYFYWYRQILGQKVEFLVSFYNNEISEKSEIFDDQFSVERPDGSNFTLKIRSTKLEDSAMYFCASSVGQNYGYTFGSGTRLTVV.

The rearrangement uses TRBV7-2 and TRBJ2-5; D is unclear. Germline assignment: CDR1 SGHTA and CDR2 FQGNSA. V lost 2 bases, J lost 5 bases, and 6 bases lay in between. This CDR3 is 12 amino acids long. CDR3 loop: CASSLWLETQYF. The CDR3 coding sequence is TGTGCCAGCAGCTTATGGTTGGAGACCCAGTACTTC.

The rearrangement links TRBV5-1 to TRBJ1-5; TRBD1 matches 7 bases. The CDR3 length is 13 residues. J gave up 6 bases and V 4 bases, and 4 bases lay outside the gene matches. CDR1 SGHRS and CDR2 YFSETQ come from the germline V gene. The CDR3: CASSPGTAQPQHF. CDR3 nucleotide sequence: TGCGCCAGCAGCCCCGGGACAGCTCAGCCCCAGCATTTT.

In its sample, this clone was seen a few times. This chain uses TRBV2 with TRBJ1-2; possibly TRBD1 for D (6 bases). Trimming took 3 bases from V and 0 from J, leaving 8 bases between them. The length of the CDR3 is 14 residues. CDR1 is SNHLY, CDR2 FYNNEI, per germline. The CDR3 DNA reads TGTGCCAGCAGTGACAGGGGAGCTAACTATGGCTACACCTTC. Translated, it gives CASSDRGANYGYTF. The whole variable domain, remainder taken from reference TRBV2 and TRBJ1-2, is EPEVTQTPSHQVTQMGQEVILRCVPISNHLYFYWYRQILGQKVEFLVSFYNNEISEKSEIFDDQFSVERPDGSNFTLKIRSTKLEDSAMYFCASSDRGANYGYTFGSGTRLTVV.

The chain carries TRBV21-1 and TRBJ2-3; the table's D call of TRBD1 was not tested on the DNA. TRBV21-1 corresponds to a pseudogene. The CDR3 contains 20 residues. The CDR3, as DNA: TGTGCCAGCAGCAAAGGCAGGGACAGGGGGACCAGCCCTTTCACAGATACGCAGTATTTT. It is translated as CASSKGRDRGTSPFTDTQYF.

The rearrangement joins TRBV15 to TRBJ2-7; 7 bases line up with TRBD1. CDR3 length equals 14 residues. The trim removed 1 base at V and 3 bases at J, leaving 3 bases unmatched. Germline CDR1 LNHNV, CDR2 YYDKDF (reference sequence). CDR3 protein: CATSRVQGVYEQYF. For the CDR3, the DNA is TGTGCCACCAGCAGAGTGCAGGGGGTCTACGAGCAGTACTTC.

This clone has a handful of counts. The CDR3 reads CASSIGLGGSYEQYF. The CDR3 nucleotides are TGTGCCAGCAGCATAGGACTGGGAGGGTCCTACGAGCAGTACTTC. The chain uses TRBV14 and TRBJ2-7; 7 bases agree with TRBD2. V lost 5 bases to trimming and J lost 1 base; unmatched junction nucleotides: 8. The CDR3 extends over 15 amino acids. Looked up from germline, CDR1 is SGHDN and CDR2 is FVKESK.

This rearrangement joins TRBV30 to TRBJ1-1; TRBD1 aligns across 11 bases. The CDR3 spans 14 residues. Trimming took 2 bases from V and 5 from J; bases not matched to a gene: 4. Germline V gene sequence: CDR1 GTSNPN, CDR2 SVGIG (reference sequence). CDR3 protein: CAWSPGTGGTEAFF. DNA for the CDR3: TGTGCCTGGAGTCCAGGGACAGGGGGTACTGAAGCTTTCTTT.

The rearrangement links TRBV7-8 to TRBJ1-3, with D maybe TRBD1 (5 bases). Trimming stripped 7 bases from V and 2 bases from J, with 9 bases between. Germline V gives CDR1 SGHVS, CDR2 FQNEAQ. The CDR3 loop spans 13 amino acids. CDR3 sequence (DNA): TGTGCCAGCACGGGGGTGGCTGGAAACACCATATATTTT. Its protein is CASTGVAGNTIYF.

The chain links TRBV27 to TRBJ2-6, with no clear D. This CDR3 has 14 amino acids. The germline V gene encodes CDR1 MNHEY and CDR2 SMNVEV (reference sequence). CDR3 bases: TGTTCCGTCGCCGTATCCTCTGGGGCCAACGTCCTGACTTTC. It specifies CSVAVSSGANVLTF.

The rearrangement uses TRBV19 and TRBJ1-2, with 7 bases that match TRBD1. V lost 7 bases, J lost 7 bases, and 15 bases stayed unmatched. The CDR3 sequence is 15 residues long. CDR1 and CDR2 (germline): LNHDA, SQIVND (reference sequence). CDR3 coding DNA: TGTGCCAGTAATGAGAGGGGGCTCACCTTTCCTGGCTACACCTTC. It is translated as CASNERGLTFPGYTF.

About this clone itself: Other DNA sequences in this sample translate to the same CDR3. This chain joins TRBV30 and TRBJ2-1; 7 positions match TRBD2. The length of the CDR3 is 13 residues. Germline V CDR1 and CDR2: GTSNPN, SVGIG (reference sequence). Trimming removed 6 bases from V and 2 bases from J; junction bases left unmatched: 4. This chain's CDR3 is CACGTKTYNEQFF. The CDR3 nucleotides are TGTGCCTGTGGGACTAAAACCTACAATGAGCAGTTCTTC. Full variable domain (remainder filled in from reference TRBV30 and TRBJ2-1): SQTIHQWPATLVQPVGSPLSLECTVEGTSNPNLYWYRQAAGRGLQLLFYSVGIGQISSEVPQNLSASRPQDRQFILSSKKLLLSDSGFYLCACGTKTYNEQFFGPGTRLTVL.